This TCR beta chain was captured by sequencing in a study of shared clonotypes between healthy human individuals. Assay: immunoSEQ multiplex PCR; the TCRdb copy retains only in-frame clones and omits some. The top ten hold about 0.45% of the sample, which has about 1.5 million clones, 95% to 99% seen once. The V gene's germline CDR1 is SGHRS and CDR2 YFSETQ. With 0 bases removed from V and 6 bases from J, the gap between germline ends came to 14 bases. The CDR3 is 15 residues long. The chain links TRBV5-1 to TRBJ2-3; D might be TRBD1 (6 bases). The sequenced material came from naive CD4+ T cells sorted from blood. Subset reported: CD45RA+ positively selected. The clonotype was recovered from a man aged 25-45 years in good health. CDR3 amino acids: CASSLADSLGDTQYF. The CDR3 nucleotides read TGCGCCAGCAGCTTGGCGGACAGCCTTGGGGATACGCAGTATTTT.